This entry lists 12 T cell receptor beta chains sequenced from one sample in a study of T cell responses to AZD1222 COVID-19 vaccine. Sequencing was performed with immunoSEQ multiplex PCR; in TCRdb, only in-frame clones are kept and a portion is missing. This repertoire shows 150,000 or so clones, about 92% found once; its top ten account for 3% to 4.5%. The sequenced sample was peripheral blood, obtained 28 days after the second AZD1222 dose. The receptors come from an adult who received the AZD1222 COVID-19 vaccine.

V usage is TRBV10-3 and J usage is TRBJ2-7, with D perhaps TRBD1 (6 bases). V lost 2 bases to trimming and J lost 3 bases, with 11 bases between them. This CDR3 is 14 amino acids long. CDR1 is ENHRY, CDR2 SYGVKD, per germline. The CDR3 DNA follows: TGTGCCATCAGTGAGCGACAACAGGGCTACGAGCAGTACTTC. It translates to CAISERQQGYEQYF.

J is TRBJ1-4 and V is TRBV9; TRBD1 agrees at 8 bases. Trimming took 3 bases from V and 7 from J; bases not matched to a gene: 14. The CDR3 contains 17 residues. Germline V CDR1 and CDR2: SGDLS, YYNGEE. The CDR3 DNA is TGTGCCAGCAGCGCCCAGGGGGCGGGGAGGATTGGTGAAAAACTGTTTTTT. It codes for CASSAQGAGRIGEKLFF.

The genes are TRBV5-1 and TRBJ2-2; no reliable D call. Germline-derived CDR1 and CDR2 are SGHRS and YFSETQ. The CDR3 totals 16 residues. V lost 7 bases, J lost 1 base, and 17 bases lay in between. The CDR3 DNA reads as TGCGCCAGCGCGATCTGGGCAACGAGGAACACCGGGGAGCTGTTTTTT. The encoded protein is CASAIWATRNTGELFF.

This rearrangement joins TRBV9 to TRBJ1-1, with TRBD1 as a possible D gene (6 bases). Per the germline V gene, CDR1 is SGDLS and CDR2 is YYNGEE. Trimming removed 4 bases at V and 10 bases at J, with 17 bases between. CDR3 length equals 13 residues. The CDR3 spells CASSQGTQGTAFF. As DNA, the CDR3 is TGTGCCAGCAGCCAAGGAACTCAGGGGACAGCTTTCTTT. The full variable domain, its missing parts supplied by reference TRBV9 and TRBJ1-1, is DSGVTQTPKHLITATGQRVTLRCSPRSGDLSVYWYQQSLDQGLQFLIQYYNGEERAKGNILERFSAQQFPDLHSELNLSSLELGDSALYFCASSQGTQGTAFFGQGTRLTVV.

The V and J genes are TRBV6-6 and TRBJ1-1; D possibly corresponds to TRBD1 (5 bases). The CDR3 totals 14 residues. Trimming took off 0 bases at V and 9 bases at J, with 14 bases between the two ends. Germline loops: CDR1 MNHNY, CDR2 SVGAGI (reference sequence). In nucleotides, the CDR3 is TGTGCCAGCAGTTACTCGACCGGGACGGACAAAGCTTTCTTT. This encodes CASSYSTGTDKAFF.

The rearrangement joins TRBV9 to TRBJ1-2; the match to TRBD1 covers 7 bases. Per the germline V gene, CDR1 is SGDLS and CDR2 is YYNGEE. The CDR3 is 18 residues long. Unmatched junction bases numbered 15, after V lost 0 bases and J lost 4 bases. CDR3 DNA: TGTGCCAGCAGCGTAGACGAGGTGGACTTGAACAGGGGCTATGGCTACACCTTC. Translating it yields CASSVDEVDLNRGYGYTF.

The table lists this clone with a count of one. CDR3 amino acids: CASSPRDRYTGELFF. CDR3 in DNA: TGTGCCAGCAGTCCTCGGGACAGATACACCGGGGAGCTGTTTTTT. J is TRBJ2-2 and V is TRBV28; TRBD1 matches at 7 bases. V lost 5 bases and J lost 3; bases outside the gene matches: 6. Germline CDR1 and CDR2: MDHEN and SYDVKM. The CDR3 consists of 15 residues.

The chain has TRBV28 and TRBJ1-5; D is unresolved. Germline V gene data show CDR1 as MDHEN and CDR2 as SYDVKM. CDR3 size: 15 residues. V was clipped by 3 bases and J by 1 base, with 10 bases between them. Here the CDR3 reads CASSLWRASNQPQHF. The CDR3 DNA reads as TGTGCCAGCAGTTTGTGGAGGGCCAGCAATCAGCCCCAGCATTTT.

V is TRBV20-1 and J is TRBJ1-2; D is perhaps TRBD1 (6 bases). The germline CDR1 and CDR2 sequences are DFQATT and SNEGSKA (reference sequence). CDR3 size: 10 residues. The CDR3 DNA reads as TGCAGCACAGGGCCGTGGGGCTACACCTTC. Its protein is CSTGPWGYTF.

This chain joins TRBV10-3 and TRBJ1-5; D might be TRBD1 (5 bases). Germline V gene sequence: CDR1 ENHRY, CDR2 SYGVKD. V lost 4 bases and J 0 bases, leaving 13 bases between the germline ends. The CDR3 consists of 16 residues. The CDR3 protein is CAISAREINSNQPQHF. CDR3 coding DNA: TGTGCCATCAGTGCCAGGGAGATAAATAGCAATCAGCCCCAGCATTTT.

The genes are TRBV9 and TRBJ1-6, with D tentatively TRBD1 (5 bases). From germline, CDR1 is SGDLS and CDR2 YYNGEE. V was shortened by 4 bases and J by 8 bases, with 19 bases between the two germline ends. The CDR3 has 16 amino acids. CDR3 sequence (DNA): TGTGCCAGCAGCCCGGCAACAGGCGGCGTTGATTCACCCCTCCACTTT. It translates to CASSPATGGVDSPLHF.

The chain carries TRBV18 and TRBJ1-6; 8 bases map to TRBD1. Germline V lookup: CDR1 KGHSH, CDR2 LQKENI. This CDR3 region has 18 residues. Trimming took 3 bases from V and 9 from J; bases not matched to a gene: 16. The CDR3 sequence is CASSPVTTGATFSSPLHF. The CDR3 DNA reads TGTGCCAGCTCACCCGTGACGACAGGGGCGACGTTTAGTTCACCCCTCCACTTT.